The 19 T cell receptor beta chains presented below share a single source sample, sequenced in a study of T-cell memory formation after mild COVID-19. TCRdb passed the 5' RACE reads through MiXCR, listing each CDR3 protein once. The repertoire holds 550,000 to 600,000 distinct CDR3 sequences, with about 18% as singletons. The sequenced material came from PBMCs or a T cell subset sorted from them (not recorded which). The origin of the receptors is an adult woman who had mild COVID-19 (a few samples of this study predate the infection). Cell type and time point are not known.

This clonotype was detected a few times. The chain combines TRBV4-1 with TRBJ2-7, with D maybe TRBD1 (6 bases). In germline, CDR1 is MGHRA, CDR2 YSYEKL. This CDR3 comprises 15 residues. V dropped 1 base and J dropped 0 bases, with 10 bases sitting between them. In DNA form, the CDR3 reads TGCGCCAGCAGCCAAGTAGGACAGAGCTCCTACGAGCAGTACTTC. This sequence encodes CASSQVGQSSYEQYF.

The chain combines TRBV12-5 with TRBJ2-5; a possible D gene is TRBD1 (5 bases). V was clipped by 6 bases and J by 5 bases, with 10 bases between them. CDR1 and CDR2 from the germline V gene are LGHNT and FRNRAP. This CDR3 is built from 12 residues. DNA for the CDR3: TGTGCTAGTGGCCCAGGGCGGGAGACCCAGTACTTC. Encoded protein: CASGPGRETQYF.

V usage is TRBV21-1 and J usage is TRBJ1-4; the D call of TRBD1 is as the table states it, not checked on the DNA. TRBV21-1 is given as a pseudogene. The CDR3 is 20 amino acids. In DNA, the CDR3 is TGTGCCAGCAGCAAAGGGGCGGGGGGACAGCAGTATGCAACTAATGAAAAACTGTTTTTT. Translating gives CASSKGAGGQQYATNEKLFF.

A few counts support this clonotype. This rearrangement joins TRBV2 to TRBJ2-1, with D possibly called TRBD1 or TRBD2 (5 bases each). The ends were cut back, 4 bases at V and 7 bases at J, with 17 bases in the middle. Germline V lookup: CDR1 SNHLY, CDR2 FYNNEI. The CDR3 length is 15 residues. The CDR3 is CASSGPGASLNEQFF. CDR3 DNA: TGTGCCAGCAGTGGGCCCGGGGCCTCTCTTAATGAGCAGTTCTTC.

V gene TRBV5-1 combines with J gene TRBJ1-1, with no clear D. Germline V gene lookup returns CDR1 SGHRS and CDR2 YFSETQ. This CDR3 contains 11 residues. The V and J ends lost 4 bases and 10 bases respectively, with 11 bases between them. In DNA form, the CDR3 reads TGCGCCAGCAGCACCGAACGAGGAGCTTTCTTT. It codes for CASSTERGAFF.

The V call is TRBV6-5, the J call TRBJ1-5, with 8 positions matching TRBD1. V lost 6 bases and J lost 2; bases outside the gene matches: 6. This CDR3 region has 15 residues. Per the germline V gene, CDR1 is MNHEY and CDR2 is SVGAGI. The CDR3 protein is CASSGQGAGNQPQHF. Written as DNA, the CDR3 is TGTGCCAGCAGCGGACAGGGAGCAGGCAATCAGCCCCAGCATTTT.

V and J are TRBV14 and TRBJ2-5; D is possibly TRBD2 (6 bases). CDR1 and CDR2 (germline): SGHDN, FVKESK. Between the trimmed V and J ends, which lost 4 bases and 3 bases, there was a span of 12 bases. This CDR3 has 14 residues. DNA of the CDR3: TGTGCCAGCAGCCGGGGAGGATCAAAAGAGACCCAGTACTTC. The encoded protein is CASSRGGSKETQYF. Complete variable domain (other parts from reference TRBV14 and TRBJ2-5): EAGVTQFPSHSVIEKGQTVTLRCDPISGHDNLYWYRRVMGKEIKFLLHFVKESKQDESGMPNNRFLAERTGGTYSTLKVQPAELEDSGVYFCASSRGGSKETQYFGPGTRLLVL.

This rearrangement joins TRBV20-1 to TRBJ1-6, with D perhaps matching TRBD1 (6 bases). V was clipped by 4 bases and J by 10 bases, with 20 bases between them. In germline, CDR1 is DFQATT, CDR2 SNEGSKA (reference sequence). This CDR3 has 15 amino acids. CDR3 coding DNA: TGCAGTGCTACCAGGGTCGGGGGGCAAGAGTCACCCCTCCACTTT. This translates into CSATRVGGQESPLHF.

The sample holds a few counts of this clonotype. CDR3 in amino acids: CASSLRRTVNGYTF. The CDR3 DNA reads as TGTGCCAGCAGCTTACGACGGACAGTAAATGGCTACACCTTC. The chain has TRBV7-9 and TRBJ1-2, with D possibly TRBD1 on 6 matching bases. Trimming left V 2 bases short and J 6 bases short, with 13 bases between. The germline V gene encodes CDR1 SEHNR and CDR2 FQNEAQ (reference sequence). The CDR3 consists of 14 residues.

This clonotype has more than one count but fewer than ten. The chain uses TRBV12-3 or TRBV12-4 and TRBJ2-3; no definite D call. The CDR3 sequence is 12 residues long. The V gene lost 6 bases and the J gene lost 3 bases, with 7 bases spanning the gap. CDR3 bases: TGTGCCAGCAGCTCGCTAACAGATACGCAGTATTTT. This gives the protein CASSSLTDTQYF.

There are a few counts of this clonotype. The chain links TRBV5-6 to TRBJ1-2; tentative D call: TRBD1 (6 bases). The CDR3 loop spans 15 amino acids. The germline gives CDR1 SGHDT, CDR2 YYEEEE. V dropped 4 bases and J dropped 6 bases, with 19 bases sitting between them. CDR3 coding DNA: TGTGCCAGCAGCCTAATACACAGGGAGGAGGATGGCTACACCTTC. This sequence encodes CASSLIHREEDGYTF.

The genes are TRBV9 and TRBJ1-1; the match to TRBD1 covers 7 bases. J lost 4 bases, V lost 2 bases, and 2 bases had no gene match. The CDR3 extends over 13 amino acids. Germline loops: CDR1 SGDLS, CDR2 YYNGEE. CDR3: CASSVNRGTEAFF. Here the CDR3 DNA reads TGTGCCAGCAGCGTCAACAGGGGCACTGAAGCTTTCTTT.

This clonotype was seen more than once but under ten times. The V call is TRBV5-1, the J call TRBJ1-1; D gene uncertain. The V end lost 4 bases, the J end lost 0 bases, and 10 bases lay between the germline ends. Germline V CDR1 and CDR2: SGHRS, YFSETQ. CDR3 size: 14 residues. The chain's CDR3 is CASSPYTMNTEAFF. The CDR3 DNA sequence: TGCGCCAGCAGCCCCTACACTATGAACACTGAAGCTTTCTTT.

In the case of this clonotype: The junction departs from the called germline gene at one end, perhaps through a read error. The CDR3 is CSSRRTLDYNEQFF. CDR3 sequence (DNA): TGTTCCAGCAGACGGACTCTCGACTACAATGAGCAGTTCTTC. The chain is built from TRBV7-2 and TRBJ2-1; maybe TRBD2 (5 bases). Germline CDR1 reads SGHTA; CDR2 reads FQGNSA. The CDR3 sequence is 14 residues long.

This clonotype has a count of ten or more. The chain employs TRBV11-2 and TRBJ2-1; 7 bases map to TRBD1. Germline V gene sequence: CDR1 SGHAT, CDR2 FQNNGV. The CDR3 is 15 amino acids. J was trimmed by 3 bases and V by 3 bases; bases with no gene match: 5. DNA for the CDR3: TGTGCCAGCAGCTTCAGGGGGTCTCTCTACAATGAGCAGTTCTTC. This gives the protein CASSFRGSLYNEQFF.

The rearrangement uses TRBV3-1 and TRBJ2-7; TRBD2 matches 11 bases. Trimming cost V 0 bases and J 9 bases; bases outside gene matches: 10. CDR1 and CDR2 from the germline V gene are LGHDT and YNNKEL (reference sequence). The CDR3 sequence is 16 residues long. CDR3 nucleotide sequence: TGTGCCAGCAGCCAAGAGGCCGGACTAGCGGGTGTCAGGCAGTACTTC. Translated: CASSQEAGLAGVRQYF.

The chain uses TRBV20-1 and TRBJ1-1; 7 bases are shared with TRBD1. CDR1 is DFQATT, CDR2 SNEGSKA, per germline (reference sequence). CDR3 length: 15 residues. Germline trimming cut 4 bases from V and 5 bases from J; bases unmatched to any gene: 13. The CDR3 DNA sequence: TGCAGTGCTATAGGCGTACAGGGGATAGGGACTGAAGCTTTCTTT. It encodes CSAIGVQGIGTEAFF.

In this sample, this clonotype turned up many times. The gene calls are TRBV7-7 and TRBJ2-1; 8 nucleotides agree with TRBD1. This CDR3 comprises 13 residues. V lost 5 bases to trimming and J lost 5 bases; unmatched junction nucleotides: 2. Germline assignment: CDR1 SSHAT and CDR2 FNYEAQ (reference sequence). The DNA for the CDR3 is TGTGCCAGCAGCCAGGACAGGGACAATGAGCAGTTCTTC. Translation: CASSQDRDNEQFF.

The chain carries TRBV4-1 and TRBJ2-5, with a tentative D call TRBD2 (6 bases). CDR1 MGHRA and CDR2 YSYEKL come from the germline V gene. V lost 0 bases and J lost 6, with 17 bases in between. This CDR3 is 16 amino acids long. This chain's CDR3 is CASSQEFLARRKTQYF. The CDR3 nucleotides are TGCGCCAGCAGCCAAGAATTCCTAGCGAGAAGGAAGACCCAGTACTTC.